The TCR beta chain described here comes from a study of T cells in Graves' hyperthyroidism and ophthalmopathy. The V end was cut by 2 bases, the J end by 2 bases, with 9 bases between. The germline CDR1 and CDR2 sequences are MNHNS and SASEGT. The CDR3 covers 14 residues. Authors of the study amplified TCR beta CDR3 regions from RNA transcripts. The primer set for the first-round RT-PCR of the TCR CDR3 was HTBI. TCRdb reanalysed the multiplex PCR reads using MiXCR and keeps one entry per CDR3 protein. Of approximately 720,000 distinct CDR3 sequences listed, around a sixth were seen once; the top ten hold roughly a sixth. This clonotype appeared a few times.

The sequence derives from a woman aged 45-60 years with Graves' hyperthyroidism that later progressed to Graves' ophthalmopathy. Sequences were obtained from blood. This sequence joins TRBV6-1 and TRBJ2-5; D call uncertain. CDR3 bases: TGTGCCAGCAGTGAAACGGATACTCAAGAGACCCAGTACTTC. Translating it yields CASSETDTQETQYF.